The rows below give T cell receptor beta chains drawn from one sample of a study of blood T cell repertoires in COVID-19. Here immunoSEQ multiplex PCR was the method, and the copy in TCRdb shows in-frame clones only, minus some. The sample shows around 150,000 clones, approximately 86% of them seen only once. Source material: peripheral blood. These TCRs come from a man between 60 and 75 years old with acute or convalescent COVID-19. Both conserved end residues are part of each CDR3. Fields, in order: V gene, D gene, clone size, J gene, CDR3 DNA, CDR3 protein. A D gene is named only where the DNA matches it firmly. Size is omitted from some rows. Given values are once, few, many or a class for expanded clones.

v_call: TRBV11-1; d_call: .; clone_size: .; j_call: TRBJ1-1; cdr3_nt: TGTGCCAGCAGCTTAGGAGGGTACCTAATGAACACTGAAGCTTTCTTT; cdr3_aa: CASSLGGYLMNTEAFF
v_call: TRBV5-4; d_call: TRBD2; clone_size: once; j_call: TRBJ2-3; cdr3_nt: TGTGCCAGCAGCTTCCAGTTGCTAGCGGGATTTGCAGATACGCAGTATTTT; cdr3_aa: CASSFQLLAGFADTQYF
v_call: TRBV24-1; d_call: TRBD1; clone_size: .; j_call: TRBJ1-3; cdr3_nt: TGTGCCACCCCTCAGTGGGACAGGCCCTCTGGAAACACCATATATTTT; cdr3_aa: CATPQWDRPSGNTIYF
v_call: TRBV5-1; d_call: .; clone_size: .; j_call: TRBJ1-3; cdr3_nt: TGCGCCAGCAGCTTGGCGGGGTTCGGAAACACCATATATTTT; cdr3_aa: CASSLAGFGNTIYF
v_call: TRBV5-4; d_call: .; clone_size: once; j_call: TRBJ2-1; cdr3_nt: TGTGCCAGCAGCTCTCCGTTAGGGAGTAACAATGAGCAGTTCTTC; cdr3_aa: CASSSPLGSNNEQFF
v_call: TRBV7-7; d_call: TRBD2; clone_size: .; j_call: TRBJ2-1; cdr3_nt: TGTGCTAGCAGCCCCGGGGCGGCGGTAGCGGGAGGGGAGCAGTTCTTC; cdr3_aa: CASSPGAAVAGGEQFF
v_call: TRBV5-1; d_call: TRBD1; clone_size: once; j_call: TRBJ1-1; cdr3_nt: TGCGCCAGCAGCTCGGGACAGGGGGGTATGAACACTGAAGCTTTCTTT; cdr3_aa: CASSSGQGGMNTEAFF
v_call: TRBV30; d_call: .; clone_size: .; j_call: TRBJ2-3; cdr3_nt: TGTGCCTGGAGTGACGGGAGTGGTGCAGATACGCAGTATTTT; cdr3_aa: CAWSDGSGADTQYF
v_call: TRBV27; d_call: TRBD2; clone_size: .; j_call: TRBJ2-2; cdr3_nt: TGTGCCAGCAGCTTTACTAGCGGGAGGGCCGGGGAGCTGTTTTTT; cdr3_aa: CASSFTSGRAGELFF
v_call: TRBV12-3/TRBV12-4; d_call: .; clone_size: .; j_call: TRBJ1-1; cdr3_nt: TGTGCCAGCAGTTTAACAGCTAACACTGAAGCTTTCTTT; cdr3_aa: CASSLTANTEAFF